This T cell receptor (beta chain) derives from a study of blood T cell repertoires in COVID-19. Study at large: T cells, B-cell-depleted T cells, or PBMCs supplied cDNA or gDNA.

Here immunoSEQ multiplex PCR was the method, and the copy in TCRdb shows in-frame clones only, minus some. The sample holds 200,000 to 250,000 clones, around 90% seen once. In terms of age and location, participants ranged from roughly 18 to 95 years and lived in approximately 26 US areas. Assignment of participants to cohorts was predicated upon participant-reported clinical history. Germline lookup yields CDR1 LNHDA and CDR2 SQIVND (reference sequence). The CDR3 runs to 12 residues. The V gene lost 7 bases and the J gene lost 9 bases, with 10 bases spanning the gap. The receptor comes from a woman in her twenties or thirties with acute COVID-19. Sequencing was carried out using PBMCs or T cells enriched from blood (not recorded which). The J gene is TRBJ1-6, the V gene TRBV19, with D perhaps matching TRBD1 (5 bases). The CDR3 DNA sequence: TGTGCCAGTACCCAAACAGGTTCACCCCTCCACTTT. Amino acid sequence: CASTQTGSPLHF.